Following are 21 T cell receptor beta chains from one sample sequenced in a study of human T cells and chemical hapten exposure. Time point described: patch test 3, about 24 weeks after DPC sensitization. Treatment indicated: therapeutic diphenylcyclopropenone sensitization with weekly scalp DPC. TCRdb ran MiXCR on the RACE reads and lists one entry per CDR3 protein. This sample has 150,000 to 200,000 distinct CDR3 sequences, with 20% to 25% found just once. The source material was whole blood, sampled in connection with sensitization to the hapten diphenylcyclopropenone (DPC). These receptors were taken from a woman aged 40 to 50 with alopecia areata. Some clones in this sample may be carry-over from other donors' samples.

The chain is built from TRBV4-2 and TRBJ2-5; no firm D call. Germline V CDR1 and CDR2: LGHNA, YNFKEQ. V dropped 3 bases and J dropped 5 bases, with 13 bases sitting between them. This CDR3 has 14 amino acids. CDR3 loop: CASSQDFGWETQYF. In DNA form, the CDR3 reads TGTGCCAGCAGCCAGGATTTTGGATGGGAGACCCAGTACTTC.

The chain uses TRBV29-1 and TRBJ2-4; possible D gene TRBD2, 5 bases. Trimming took 4 bases from V and 8 from J, leaving 12 bases between them. This CDR3 contains 12 residues. CDR1 is SQVTM and CDR2 is ANQGSEA in the germline V gene. In DNA form, the CDR3 reads TGCAGCGTTGTGGTAGGAGGAGACATTCAGTACTTC. Translation gives CSVVVGGDIQYF.

The V and J genes are TRBV7-3 and TRBJ2-1, with 11 bases lining up with TRBD2. The CDR3 loop spans 16 amino acids. Per germline, CDR1 SGHTA and CDR2 FQGTGA. V was pared by 2 bases and J by 5 bases, with 5 bases of the junction left unmatched. In DNA form, the CDR3 reads TGTGCCAGCAGCTTATTAGCGGGAGGGCCAGACAATGAGCAGTTCTTC. As protein: CASSLLAGGPDNEQFF.

The chain recombines TRBV5-4 with TRBJ2-1, with D hard to call. This CDR3 is built from 14 residues. Trimming removed 0 bases from V and 2 bases from J, with 6 bases in between. Germline CDR1 reads SGHNT; CDR2 reads YYREEE (reference sequence). As DNA, the CDR3 is TGTGCCAGCAGCTTGGCTAGGACCTACAATGAGCAGTTCTTC. Its protein is CASSLARTYNEQFF.

This clonotype was counted between two and nine times. V gene TRBV2 combines with J gene TRBJ2-2, with D hard to call. The CDR3 has 13 amino acids. CDR1 SNHLY and CDR2 FYNNEI come from the germline V gene. V gave up 6 bases and J gave up 3 bases, with 8 bases separating them. The CDR3 loop reads CASRGFYTGELFF. Here the CDR3 DNA reads TGTGCCAGCAGAGGGTTCTACACCGGGGAGCTGTTTTTT.

This chain links TRBV5-1 with TRBJ2-3; the match to TRBD2 covers 11 bases. Unmatched junction bases numbered 7, after V lost 1 base and J lost 3 bases. Germline CDR1 and CDR2: SGHRS and YFSETQ. The CDR3 spans 17 residues. The CDR3 reads CASSLSIAGGRTDTQYF. In DNA, the CDR3 is TGCGCCAGCAGCTTGTCGATAGCGGGAGGGCGGACAGATACGCAGTATTTT.

The rearrangement links TRBV5-1 to TRBJ2-7; TRBD1 matches 8 bases. The V gene end was trimmed by 3 bases and the J gene end by 7 bases; junction bases not matched to a gene: 6. The CDR3 contains 13 residues. Germline CDR1 and CDR2: SGHRS and YFSETQ. The chain's CDR3 is CASSSGGRGEQYF. In DNA, the CDR3 is TGCGCCAGCAGCTCAGGGGGCAGGGGGGAGCAGTACTTC.

This clonotype showed up just a few times. This chain uses TRBV5-1 with TRBJ2-5; 8 bases fit TRBD1. Germline trimming cut 0 bases from V and 2 bases from J; bases unmatched to any gene: 3. The germline V gene has CDR1 SGHRS and CDR2 YFSETQ. The CDR3 sequence is 15 residues long. DNA of the CDR3: TGCGCCAGCAGCTTGGGGACAGGGCCGCAAGAGACCCAGTACTTC. Translated: CASSLGTGPQETQYF.

This chain uses TRBV10-3 with TRBJ2-3, with TRBD2 as a possible D gene (5 bases). Germline V gene data show CDR1 as ENHRY and CDR2 as SYGVKD. Trimming took off 10 bases at V and 11 bases at J, with 13 bases between the two ends. The CDR3 runs 10 residues. CDR3 protein: CATSFRGQYF. Written as DNA, the CDR3 is TGTGCCACTAGCTTCCGGGGGCAGTATTTT.

The J gene is TRBJ1-1, the V gene TRBV7-9, with 8 bases fitting TRBD1. The CDR3 is made up of 14 amino acids. V was pared by 5 bases and J by 10 bases, with 12 bases of the junction left unmatched. Germline CDR1 reads SEHNR; CDR2 reads FQNEAQ (reference sequence). The CDR3 DNA sequence: TGTGCCAGCAGCCCGTCCGGGACAGGTGTGGGAGCTTTCTTT. Protein: CASSPSGTGVGAFF.

This clonotype was counted between two and nine times. The gene calls are TRBV4-2 and TRBJ2-5, with 9 bases aligning to TRBD2. Germline V gene data show CDR1 as LGHNA and CDR2 as YNFKEQ. The V gene end was trimmed by 6 bases and the J gene end by 4 bases; junction bases not matched to a gene: 12. The CDR3 runs to 16 residues. The chain's CDR3 is CASRRSSGSSSETQYF. The CDR3 DNA sequence: TGTGCCAGCAGGCGTAGTAGCGGGAGCTCCTCAGAGACCCAGTACTTC.

A few counts support this clonotype. The gene calls are TRBV5-1 and TRBJ2-1; 7 bases align to TRBD1. The germline V gene encodes CDR1 SGHRS and CDR2 YFSETQ. CDR3 size: 15 residues. With V trimmed by 7 bases and J by 2 bases, 9 bases remained unmatched. CDR3: CASGMGQSAYNEQFF. Written as DNA, the CDR3 is TGCGCCAGCGGCATGGGACAGTCCGCCTACAATGAGCAGTTCTTC.

This clonotype was detected a few times. The rearrangement uses TRBV9 and TRBJ1-2; D remains ambiguous. V lost 0 bases, J lost 2 bases, and 11 bases lay in between. Germline V CDR1 and CDR2: SGDLS, YYNGEE. The CDR3 is made up of 15 amino acids. The CDR3 protein is CASSVEEWGNYGYTF. CDR3 DNA sequence: TGTGCCAGCAGCGTAGAGGAATGGGGAAACTATGGCTACACCTTC.

This clonotype turned up a few times. The gene calls are TRBV6-6 and TRBJ2-1; D not resolved. V lost 9 bases and J 4 bases, leaving 25 bases between the germline ends. This CDR3 has 17 residues. Germline V gene data show CDR1 as MNHNY and CDR2 as SVGAGI (reference sequence). CDR3 bases: TGTGCCAGTGCCCGTGAGTCCTCAGCTTGGGTGTACAATGAGCAGTTCTTC. This gives the protein CASARESSAWVYNEQFF.

This clonotype was observed a few times. This chain links TRBV7-8 with TRBJ2-6; a possible D gene is TRBD1 (5 bases). The CDR3 covers 16 residues. From germline, CDR1 is SGHVS and CDR2 FQNEAQ. V lost 1 base, J lost 3 bases, and 10 bases lay in between. CDR3 in amino acids: CASSLDRSYGANVLTF. In DNA form, the CDR3 reads TGTGCCAGCAGCTTAGACAGGTCCTATGGGGCCAACGTCCTGACTTTC.

V and J are TRBV6-4 and TRBJ2-3; 11 bases line up with TRBD2. V trimming: 3 bases; J trimming: 4 bases; junction bases outside the gene matches: 0. The CDR3 loop spans 14 amino acids. Per the germline V gene, CDR1 is MRHNA and CDR2 is SNTAGT. In DNA, the CDR3 is TGTGCCAGCAGTGAACTAGCGGGAGCAGATACGCAGTATTTT. It encodes CASSELAGADTQYF.

This clonotype turned up a few times. V and J are TRBV9 and TRBJ2-1; no reliable D call. Germline-derived CDR1 and CDR2 are SGDLS and YYNGEE. CDR3 length equals 13 residues. With 0 bases removed from V and 6 bases from J, the gap between germline ends came to 7 bases. CDR3 region: CASSVGPSNEQFF. The CDR3 DNA is TGTGCCAGCAGCGTAGGGCCGAGCAATGAGCAGTTCTTC.

V and J are TRBV5-1 and TRBJ2-7; D perhaps matches TRBD2 (6 bases). This CDR3 has 16 amino acids. V lost 3 bases to trimming and J lost 0 bases, with 16 bases between them. Germline V CDR1 and CDR2: SGHRS, YFSETQ. The DNA for the CDR3 is TGCGCCAGCAGCTCGGGTTTTCTAGCGAACTCCTACGAGCAGTACTTC. This codes for CASSSGFLANSYEQYF. The full variable domain, completed using reference TRBV5-1 and TRBJ2-7, is KAGVTQTPRYLIKTRGQQVTLSCSPISGHRSVSWYQQTPGQGLQFLFEYFSETQRNKGNFPGRFSGRQFSNSRSEMNVSTLELGDSALYLCASSSGFLANSYEQYFGPGTRLTVT.

The rearrangement joins TRBV7-2 to TRBJ1-4; no reliable D call. The V gene lost 5 bases and the J gene lost 0 bases, with 10 bases spanning the gap. The CDR3 contains 15 residues. Germline values: CDR1 SGHTA, CDR2 FQGNSA. CDR3 in amino acids: CASSIIGSTNEKLFF. The CDR3 nucleotides read TGTGCCAGCAGCATTATCGGCTCAACTAATGAAAAACTGTTTTTT.

This clonotype was detected only a few times. This may arise from a read error, as a much more abundant clone is one base away. V is TRBV5-1 and J is TRBJ2-7, with D maybe TRBD1 (5 bases). The V end lost 1 base, the J end lost 5 bases, and 7 bases lay between the germline ends. Germline CDR1 reads SGHRS; CDR2 reads YFSETQ. This CDR3 region has 12 residues. CDR3 nucleotides: TGCGCCAGCAGCTTGCAGGGCCACGAGCAGTACTTC. Amino acids: CASSLQGHEQYF.

There are a few counts of this clonotype. The chain recombines TRBV20-1 with TRBJ1-1, with D possibly being TRBD1 (6 bases). CDR3 length: 11 residues. Per the germline V gene, CDR1 is DFQATT and CDR2 is SNEGSKA (reference sequence). CDR3 amino acids: CSISFQGEAFF. CDR3 nucleotide sequence: TGCAGCATCTCTTTTCAGGGGGAAGCTTTCTTT.